This TCR beta chain is drawn from a study of post-analysis software for immune sequencing data. Study context: Several disease courses (relapsing-remitting, secondary progressive and progressive-relapsing) of multiple sclerosis were included. Study-wide findings and caveats: Compared with controls, patients showed significantly lower normalized Chao1 diversity. Patients had higher frequencies than controls of roughly five TRBV segments, including TRBV5-6, TRBV5-1 and TRBV20-1. Strong co-clustering by F measure was evident for samples that had been prepared in the same batch.

Germline CDR1 KGHSH, CDR2 LQKENI. Trimming took off 3 bases at V and 9 bases at J, with 12 bases between the two ends. The CDR3 covers 13 residues. Of note for this clonotype: Its antigen is not known.

Incorporated into the TCR beta cDNA libraries were unique molecular identifiers, which served to reduce PCR and sequencing biases. The yield from roughly 1 to 10 million T cells was 500,000 or so cDNA molecules in total. TCRdb analysed the PCR reads with MiXCR anew, one entry per CDR3 protein. The sample holds almost 700,000 distinct CDR3 sequences, approximately 59% seen once. Sequencing was done on a sample of blood. This chain joins TRBV18 and TRBJ2-1; D might be TRBD2 (7 bases). This TCR was recovered from a girl aged 2-15 years with multiple sclerosis. CDR3 in DNA: TGTGCCAGCTCACCCGGGGAGGGGGTTGAGCAGTTCTTC. Its protein is CASSPGEGVEQFF.